The 21 T cell receptor beta chains given below trace back to one sample, sequenced in a study of control samples from healthy donors and cancer patients. Profiled with immunoSEQ multiplex PCR; TCRdb holds only in-frame clones, not every one. Of some 95,000 clones in the sample, around 90% were seen once. Sequences were obtained from blood. The receptors stem from a human donor in good health. The donor label of this sample is uncertain.

This sequence joins TRBV6-6 and TRBJ1-2; D unresolved. V lost 6 bases to trimming and J lost 3 bases, with 11 bases between them. CDR1 is MNHNY and CDR2 is SVGAGI in the germline V gene (reference sequence). This CDR3 spans 13 amino acids. In nucleotides, the CDR3 is TGTGCCAGCAGCCCCGCGGGAGACTATGGCTACACCTTC. Protein product: CASSPAGDYGYTF.

This rearrangement joins TRBV12-3 or TRBV12-4 to TRBJ1-5; 7 bases map to TRBD1. CDR3 length: 13 amino acids. The trim removed 5 bases at V and 11 bases at J, leaving 9 bases unmatched. The CDR3 DNA follows: TGTGCCAGCAGTAACGCAGGGGGACGGGCCCAGCATTTT. This encodes CASSNAGGRAQHF.

This clone was detected only once. The V and J genes are TRBV10-3 and TRBJ2-5, with D perhaps TRBD1 or TRBD2 (5 bases each). From germline, CDR1 is ENHRY and CDR2 SYGVKD. The CDR3 contains 15 residues. Trimming stripped 6 bases from V and 6 bases from J, with 20 bases between. The CDR3 protein is CAIRKSRDGGKTQYF. The DNA of the CDR3 is TGTGCCATCAGAAAGAGCCGGGACGGAGGCAAGACCCAGTACTTC.

J is TRBJ1-2 and V is TRBV10-3; 7 nucleotides line up with TRBD1. V was pared by 4 bases and J by 0 bases, with 2 bases of the junction left unmatched. The CDR3 runs 14 residues. The germline V gene encodes CDR1 ENHRY and CDR2 SYGVKD. CDR3 sequence reads: CAISAGTANYGYTF. As DNA, the CDR3 is TGTGCCATCAGTGCTGGGACAGCTAACTATGGCTACACCTTC.

V gene TRBV30 combines with J gene TRBJ1-3; the match to TRBD1 covers 8 bases. Germline assignment: CDR1 GTSNPN and CDR2 SVGIG (reference sequence). CDR3 length: 14 amino acids. Germline trimming cut 0 bases from V and 4 bases from J; bases unmatched to any gene: 2. In DNA, the CDR3 is TGTGCCTGGAGTGTCAGGGGGCTCGGAAACACCATATATTTT. Its protein product is CAWSVRGLGNTIYF. The complete variable domain, with remaining parts taken from reference TRBV30 and TRBJ1-3, reads SQTIHQWPATLVQPVGSPLSLECTVEGTSNPNLYWYRQAAGRGLQLLFYSVGIGQISSEVPQNLSASRPQDRQFILSSKKLLLSDSGFYLCAWSVRGLGNTIYFGEGSWLTVV.

This chain connects TRBV3-1 (or the pseudogene TRBV3-2) to TRBJ2-4; 7 nucleotides match TRBD2. With V trimmed by 3 bases and J by 6 bases, 8 bases remained unmatched. The CDR3 spans 15 residues. The germline V gene encodes CDR1 LGHDT and CDR2 YNNKEL (reference sequence). DNA of the CDR3: TGTGCCAGCAGCCAGTGGGGAGGGGCGGTAAACATTCAGTACTTC. Protein sequence: CASSQWGGAVNIQYF.

This clone was picked up one time. This chain connects TRBV3-1 (or the pseudogene TRBV3-2) to TRBJ2-3; 7 bases align to TRBD2. Germline trimming cut 4 bases from V and 2 bases from J; bases unmatched to any gene: 9. Germline loops: CDR1 LGHDT, CDR2 YNNKEL (reference sequence). CDR3 length equals 16 residues. The CDR3 DNA reads as TGTGCCAGCAGCCCTGCCGGAGCGGGGCACACAGATACGCAGTATTTT. As protein: CASSPAGAGHTDTQYF.

A single count supports this clone. Written as DNA, the CDR3 is TGTGCCAGAAGCCTCCCGACAGGGGAGGAATCAACAACTAATGAAAAACTGTTTTTT. Encoded protein: CARSLPTGEESTTNEKLFF. The rearrangement uses TRBV5-3 and TRBJ1-4; TRBD1 agrees at 8 bases. TRBV5-3 is designated an ORF whose function remains uncertain. The CDR3 loop spans 19 amino acids. Trimming cost V 4 bases and J 0 bases; bases outside gene matches: 14.

This clone was detected once. The chain uses TRBV5-1 and TRBJ1-4, with D possibly TRBD1 on 6 matching bases. V was clipped by 1 base and J by 10 bases, with 14 bases between them. Germline V gene data show CDR1 as SGHRS and CDR2 as YFSETQ. The CDR3 extends over 14 amino acids. The DNA for the CDR3 is TGCGCCAGCAGCTTGAACAGGGAGAACGGAAAACTGTTTTTT. This translates into CASSLNRENGKLFF.

The V call is TRBV30, the J call TRBJ1-2; D not certain. Germline V lookup: CDR1 GTSNPN, CDR2 SVGIG (reference sequence). The CDR3 is 15 residues long. V lost 4 bases, J lost 2 bases, and 17 bases lay in between. Written as DNA, the CDR3 is TGTGCCTGGACTAGTCTGGGCGGCCTGAACTATGGCTACACCTTC. Protein sequence: CAWTSLGGLNYGYTF.

V usage is TRBV5-4 and J usage is TRBJ2-1; 10 bases align to TRBD1. Looked up from germline, CDR1 is SGHNT and CDR2 is YYREEE (reference sequence). V gave up 0 bases and J gave up 6 bases; unmatched junction bases: 6. This CDR3 has 16 amino acids. The CDR3 protein is CASSLGTGGHGNEQFF. The CDR3 DNA is TGTGCCAGCAGCTTGGGGACAGGGGGTCACGGCAATGAGCAGTTCTTC.

The chain couples TRBV7-3 to TRBJ1-1; perhaps TRBD1 as D (5 bases). Germline V gene lookup returns CDR1 SGHTA and CDR2 FQGTGA. The CDR3 extends over 13 amino acids. With 4 bases removed from V and 1 base from J, the gap between germline ends came to 7 bases. CDR3 sequence (DNA): TGTGCCAGCAGCTCAGACAGGAACACTGAAGCTTTCTTT. Residues: CASSSDRNTEAFF.

The chain has TRBV3-1 (or the pseudogene TRBV3-2) and TRBJ1-2; TRBD1 matches 11 bases. The CDR3 spans 14 residues. V shed 1 base and J 5 bases; nucleotides not matched to a gene: 0. Germline assignment: CDR1 LGHDT and CDR2 YNNKEL (reference sequence). The DNA for the CDR3 is TGTGCCAGCAGCCAAGGGGACAGGGGGTATGGCTACACCTTC. Translating it yields CASSQGDRGYGYTF.

The CDR3 reads CAISQRGGQGEQFF. DNA for the CDR3: TGTGCCATCAGCCAGCGGGGGGGCCAGGGTGAGCAGTTCTTC. J is TRBJ2-1 and V is TRBV10-3, with 10 positions matching TRBD2. Looked up from germline, CDR1 is ENHRY and CDR2 is SYGVKD. This CDR3 has 14 residues. V lost 6 bases and J lost 9; bases outside the gene matches: 8.

This chain links TRBV6-2 or TRBV6-3 with TRBJ1-2, with D possibly TRBD1 on 5 matching bases. V was cut by 1 base and J by 6 bases, with 9 bases left in between. This CDR3 is 13 amino acids long. Germline CDR1 is MNHEY and CDR2 is SVGEGT. CDR3 DNA: TGTGCCAGCAGTTACTTGCAGGGAAATGGCTACACCTTC. Protein: CASSYLQGNGYTF.

This clone showed up just once. J is TRBJ1-4 and V is TRBV5-6; possibly TRBD1 for D (5 bases). The CDR3 loop spans 15 amino acids. The ends were cut back, 4 bases at V and 5 bases at J, with 15 bases in the middle. Germline V gene data show CDR1 as SGHDT and CDR2 as YYEEEE. The CDR3 coding sequence is TGTGCCAGCAGCCCAAGCCTGGGGGGGAATGAAAAACTGTTTTTT. It translates to CASSPSLGGNEKLFF.

The V and J genes are TRBV18 and TRBJ1-1, with D possibly being TRBD1 (6 bases). Germline V gives CDR1 KGHSH, CDR2 LQKENI. Trimming stripped 2 bases from V and 6 bases from J, with 13 bases between. This CDR3 region has 14 residues. The CDR3 DNA follows: TGTGCCAGCTCACCATCTGACAGGAGGGCTGAAGCTTTCTTT. As protein: CASSPSDRRAEAFF.

This clone was observed once. The V gene is TRBV7-9, the J gene TRBJ1-1; unclear D gene. Germline V gives CDR1 SEHNR, CDR2 FQNEAQ (reference sequence). Trimming pared 8 bases from V and 1 base from J, leaving 11 bases between. The CDR3 is 13 amino acids. CDR3 nucleotide sequence: TGTGCCAGCGGAAACCGGGAGAACACTGAAGCTTTCTTT. Amino acids: CASGNRENTEAFF.

The chain recombines TRBV29-1 with TRBJ1-2; maybe TRBD1 (5 bases). The CDR3 is 15 residues long. V shed 4 bases and J shed 4 bases, with 19 bases lying between them. Germline CDR1 is SQVTM and CDR2 is ANQGSEA. The CDR3 loop is CSVGEGRGTSYGYTF. The CDR3 DNA follows: TGCAGCGTTGGGGAGGGGAGGGGCACCTCCTATGGCTACACCTTC. Full variable domain (rest looked up from reference TRBV29-1 and TRBJ1-2): SAVISQKPSRDICQRGTSLTIQCQVDSQVTMMFWYRQQPGQSLTLIATANQGSEATYESGFVIDKFPISRPNLTFSTLTVSNMSPEDSSIYLCSVGEGRGTSYGYTFGSGTRLTVV.

The gene calls are TRBV7-2 and TRBJ2-4; 10 bases map to TRBD2. Unmatched junction bases numbered 5, after V lost 3 bases and J lost 0 bases. The CDR3 contains 17 residues. CDR1 is SGHTA, CDR2 FQGNSA, per germline. CDR3 in DNA: TGTGCCAGCAGCTTGGAACTAGCGGGGATAGCCAAAAACATTCAGTACTTC. Translating gives CASSLELAGIAKNIQYF.

V and J are TRBV7-9 and TRBJ1-4; the D gene is possibly TRBD1 (5 bases). The germline V gene has CDR1 SEHNR and CDR2 FQNEAQ (reference sequence). The V gene lost 3 bases and the J gene lost 0 bases, with 14 bases spanning the gap. The CDR3 totals 17 residues. The CDR3 DNA reads TGTGCCAGCAGCTTGGGAACAGGACTTGCAACTAATGAAAAACTGTTTTTT. It specifies CASSLGTGLATNEKLFF.